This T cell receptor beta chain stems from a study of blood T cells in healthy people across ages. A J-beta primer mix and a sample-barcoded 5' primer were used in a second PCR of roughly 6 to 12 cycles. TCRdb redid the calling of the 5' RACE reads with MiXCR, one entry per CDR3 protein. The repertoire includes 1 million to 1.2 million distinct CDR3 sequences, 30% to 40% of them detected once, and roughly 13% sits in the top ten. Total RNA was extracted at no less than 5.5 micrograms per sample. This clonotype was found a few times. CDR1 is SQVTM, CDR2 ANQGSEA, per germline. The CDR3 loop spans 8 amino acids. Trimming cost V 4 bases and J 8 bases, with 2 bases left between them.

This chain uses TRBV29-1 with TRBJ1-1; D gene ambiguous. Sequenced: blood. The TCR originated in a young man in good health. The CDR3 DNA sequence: TGCAGCGTTGGAGAAGCTTTCTTT. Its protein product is CSVGEAFF.